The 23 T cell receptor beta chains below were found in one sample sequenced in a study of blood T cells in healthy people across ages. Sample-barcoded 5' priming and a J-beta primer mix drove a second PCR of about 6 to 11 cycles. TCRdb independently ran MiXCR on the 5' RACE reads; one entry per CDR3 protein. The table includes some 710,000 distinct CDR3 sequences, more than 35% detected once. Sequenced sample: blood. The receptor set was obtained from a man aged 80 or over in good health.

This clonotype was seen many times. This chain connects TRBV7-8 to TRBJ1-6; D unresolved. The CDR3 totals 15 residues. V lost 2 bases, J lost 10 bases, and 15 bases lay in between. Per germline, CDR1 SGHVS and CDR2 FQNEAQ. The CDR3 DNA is TGTGCCAGCAGCTTAACCCGCGAGGTTGGCTCACCCCTCCACTTT. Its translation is CASSLTREVGSPLHF.

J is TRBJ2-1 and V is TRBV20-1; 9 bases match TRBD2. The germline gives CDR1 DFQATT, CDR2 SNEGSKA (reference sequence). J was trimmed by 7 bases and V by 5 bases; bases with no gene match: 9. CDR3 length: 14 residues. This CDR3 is CSAALAGVWNEQFF. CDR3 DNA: TGCAGTGCTGCCTTAGCGGGAGTTTGGAATGAGCAGTTCTTC.

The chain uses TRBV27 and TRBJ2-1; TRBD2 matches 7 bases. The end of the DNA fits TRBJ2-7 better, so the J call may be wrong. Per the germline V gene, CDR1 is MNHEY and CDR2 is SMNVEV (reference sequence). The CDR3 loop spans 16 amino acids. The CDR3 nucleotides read TGTGCCAGCAGTTTTCTTCGCGGGAGCTCCCTCGATGAGCAGTACTTC. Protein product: CASSFLRGSSLDEQYF.

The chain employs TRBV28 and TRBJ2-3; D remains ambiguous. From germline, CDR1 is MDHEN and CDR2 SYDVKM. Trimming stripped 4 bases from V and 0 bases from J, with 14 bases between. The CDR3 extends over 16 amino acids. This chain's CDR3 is CASSSLGRLSTDTQYF. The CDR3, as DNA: TGTGCCAGCAGTTCCTTAGGGCGTCTTAGCACAGATACGCAGTATTTT.

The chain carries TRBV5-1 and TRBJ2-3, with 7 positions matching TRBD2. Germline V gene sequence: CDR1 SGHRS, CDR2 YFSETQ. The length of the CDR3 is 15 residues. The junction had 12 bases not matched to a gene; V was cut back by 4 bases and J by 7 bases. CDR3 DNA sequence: TGCGCCAGCAGCCCCCGGGTTGGGGAGGGTAATACGCAGTATTTT. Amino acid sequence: CASSPRVGEGNTQYF.

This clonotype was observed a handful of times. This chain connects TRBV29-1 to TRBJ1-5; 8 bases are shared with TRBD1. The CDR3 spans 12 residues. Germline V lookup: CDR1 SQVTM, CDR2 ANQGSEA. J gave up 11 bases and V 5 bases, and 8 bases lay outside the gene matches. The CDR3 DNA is TGCAGCGTTAGGACAGGGTCCGAGACCCAGCATTTT. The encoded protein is CSVRTGSETQHF.

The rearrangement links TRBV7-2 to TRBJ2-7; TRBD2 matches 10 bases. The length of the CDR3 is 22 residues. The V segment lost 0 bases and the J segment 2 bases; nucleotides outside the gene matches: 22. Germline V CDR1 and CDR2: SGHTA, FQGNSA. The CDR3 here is CASSLAATRPSGRARTTYEQYF. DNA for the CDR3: TGTGCCAGCAGCTTAGCCGCAACCAGACCCAGCGGGAGGGCCCGTACAACCTACGAGCAGTACTTC.

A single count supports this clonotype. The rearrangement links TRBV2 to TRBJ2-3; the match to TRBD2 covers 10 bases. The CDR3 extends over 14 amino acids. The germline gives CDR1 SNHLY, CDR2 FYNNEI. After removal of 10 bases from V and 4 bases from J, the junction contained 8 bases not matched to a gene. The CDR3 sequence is CANSGTSVADTQYF. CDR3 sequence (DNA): TGTGCCAACTCCGGGACTAGCGTCGCAGATACGCAGTATTTT.

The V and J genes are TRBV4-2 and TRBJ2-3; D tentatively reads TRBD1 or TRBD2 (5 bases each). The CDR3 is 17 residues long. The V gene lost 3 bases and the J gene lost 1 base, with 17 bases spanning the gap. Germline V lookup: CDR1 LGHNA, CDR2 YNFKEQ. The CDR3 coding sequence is TGTGCCAGCAGCCAGGGGGTTCTGTCCTCGGGCACAGATACGCAGTATTTT. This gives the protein CASSQGVLSSGTDTQYF.

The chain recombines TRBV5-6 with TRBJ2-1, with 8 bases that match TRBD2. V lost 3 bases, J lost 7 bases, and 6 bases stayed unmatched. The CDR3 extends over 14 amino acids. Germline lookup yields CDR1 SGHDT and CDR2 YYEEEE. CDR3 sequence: CASSSGGYGNEQFF. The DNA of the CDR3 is TGTGCCAGCAGCTCGGGGGGGTATGGGAATGAGCAGTTCTTC.

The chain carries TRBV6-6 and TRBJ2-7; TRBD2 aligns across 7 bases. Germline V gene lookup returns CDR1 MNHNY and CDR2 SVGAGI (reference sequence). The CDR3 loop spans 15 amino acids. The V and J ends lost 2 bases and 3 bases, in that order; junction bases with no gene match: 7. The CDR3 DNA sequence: TGTGCCAGCAGTTACGGCGGGGGAGGAGACTACGAGCAGTACTTC. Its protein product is CASSYGGGGDYEQYF.

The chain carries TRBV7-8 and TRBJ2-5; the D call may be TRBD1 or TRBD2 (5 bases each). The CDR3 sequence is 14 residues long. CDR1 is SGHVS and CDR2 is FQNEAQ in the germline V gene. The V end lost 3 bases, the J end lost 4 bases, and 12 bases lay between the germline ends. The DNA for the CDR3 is TGTGCCAGCAGCTTGGGGACGGTCCGAGAGACCCAGTACTTC. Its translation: CASSLGTVRETQYF.

The CDR3 loop is CSARGGAGSKTQYF. As DNA, the CDR3 is TGCAGTGCTAGAGGAGGGGCTGGGTCTAAGACCCAGTACTTC. This rearrangement joins TRBV20-1 to TRBJ2-5; either TRBD1 or TRBD2 may supply D (5 bases each). Trimming cost V 1 base and J 6 bases, with 15 bases left between them. Germline V lookup: CDR1 DFQATT, CDR2 SNEGSKA (reference sequence). This CDR3 comprises 14 residues.

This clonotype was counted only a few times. CDR3 sequence reads: CSAPFSVDTGELFF. Written as DNA, the CDR3 is TGCAGTGCTCCCTTTAGCGTCGACACCGGGGAGCTGTTTTTT. The chain combines TRBV20-1 with TRBJ2-2; perhaps TRBD2 as D (5 bases). The CDR3 has 14 amino acids. Deletions cut 5 bases from V and 3 bases from J, with 13 bases between. Germline CDR1 reads DFQATT; CDR2 reads SNEGSKA (reference sequence).

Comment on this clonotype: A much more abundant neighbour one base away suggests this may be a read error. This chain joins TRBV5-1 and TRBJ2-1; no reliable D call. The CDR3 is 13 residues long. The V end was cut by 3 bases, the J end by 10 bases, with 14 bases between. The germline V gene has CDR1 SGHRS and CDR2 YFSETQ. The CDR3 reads CASSSYPSEEQFF. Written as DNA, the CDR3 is TGCGCCAGCAGCTCGTATCCCTCGGAAGAGCAGTTCTTC.

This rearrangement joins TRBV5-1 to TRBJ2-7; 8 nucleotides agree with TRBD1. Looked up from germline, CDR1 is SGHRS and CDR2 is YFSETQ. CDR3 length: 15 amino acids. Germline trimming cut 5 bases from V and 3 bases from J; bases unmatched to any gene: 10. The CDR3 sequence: CASRLGTGDFYEQYF. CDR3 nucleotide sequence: TGCGCCAGCAGGCTAGGGACAGGTGATTTCTACGAGCAGTACTTC. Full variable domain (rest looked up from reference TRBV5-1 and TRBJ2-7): KAGVTQTPRYLIKTRGQQVTLSCSPISGHRSVSWYQQTPGQGLQFLFEYFSETQRNKGNFPGRFSGRQFSNSRSEMNVSTLELGDSALYLCASRLGTGDFYEQYFGPGTRLTVT.

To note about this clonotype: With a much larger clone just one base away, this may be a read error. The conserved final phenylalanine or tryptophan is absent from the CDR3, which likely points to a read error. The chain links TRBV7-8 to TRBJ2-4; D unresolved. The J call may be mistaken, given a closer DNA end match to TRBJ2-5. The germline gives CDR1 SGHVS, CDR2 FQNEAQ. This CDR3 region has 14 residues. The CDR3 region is CASSFNPGPETQYS. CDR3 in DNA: TGTGCCAGCAGCTTTAACCCGGGTCCAGAGACCCAGTACTCC.

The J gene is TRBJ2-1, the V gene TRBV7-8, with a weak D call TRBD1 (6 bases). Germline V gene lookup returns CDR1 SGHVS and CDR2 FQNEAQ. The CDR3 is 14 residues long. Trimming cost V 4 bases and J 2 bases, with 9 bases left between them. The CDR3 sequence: CASSSRGAYNEQFF. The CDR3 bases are TGTGCCAGCAGCTCCAGGGGTGCCTACAATGAGCAGTTCTTC.

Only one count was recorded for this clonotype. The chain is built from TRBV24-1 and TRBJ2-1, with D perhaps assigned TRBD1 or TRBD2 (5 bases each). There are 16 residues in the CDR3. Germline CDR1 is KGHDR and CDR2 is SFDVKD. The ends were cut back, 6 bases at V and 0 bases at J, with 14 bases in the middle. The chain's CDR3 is CATSLGAYSSYNEQFF. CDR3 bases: TGTGCCACCAGTCTCGGGGCGTATAGCTCCTACAATGAGCAGTTCTTC.

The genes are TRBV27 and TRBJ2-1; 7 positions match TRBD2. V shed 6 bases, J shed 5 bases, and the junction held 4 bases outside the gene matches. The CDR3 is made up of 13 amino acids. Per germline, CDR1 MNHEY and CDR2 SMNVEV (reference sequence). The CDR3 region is CASRTSRHNEQFF. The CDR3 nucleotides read TGTGCCAGCAGGACTAGCCGACACAATGAGCAGTTCTTC.

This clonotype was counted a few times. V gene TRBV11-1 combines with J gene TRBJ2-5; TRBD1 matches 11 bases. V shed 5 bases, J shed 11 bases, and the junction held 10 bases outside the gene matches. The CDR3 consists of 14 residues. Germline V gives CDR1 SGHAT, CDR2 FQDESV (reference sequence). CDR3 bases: TGTGCCAGCAGCCGGGACAGGGGGACGGATGAGCAGTACTTC. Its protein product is CASSRDRGTDEQYF.

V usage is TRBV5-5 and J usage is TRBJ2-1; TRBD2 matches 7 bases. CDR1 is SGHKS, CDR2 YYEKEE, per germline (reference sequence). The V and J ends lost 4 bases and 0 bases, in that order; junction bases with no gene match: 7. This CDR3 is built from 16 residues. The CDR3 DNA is TGTGCCAGCAGCCGCGGACTAGAAAGCTCCTACAATGAGCAGTTCTTC. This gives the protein CASSRGLESSYNEQFF.

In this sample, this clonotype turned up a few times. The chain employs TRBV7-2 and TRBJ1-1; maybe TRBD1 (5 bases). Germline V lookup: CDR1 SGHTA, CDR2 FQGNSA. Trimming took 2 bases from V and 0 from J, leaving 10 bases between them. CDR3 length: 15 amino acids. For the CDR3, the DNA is TGTGCCAGCAGCTTAATGGGGGTGGTGAACACTGAAGCTTTCTTT. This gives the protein CASSLMGVVNTEAFF.